This T cell receptor (beta chain) is drawn from a study of cytomegalovirus exposure and HLA in healthy donors. As regards this clone: The target antigen is unknown.

Per germline, CDR1 SGHNT and CDR2 YYREEE (reference sequence). V dropped 0 bases and J dropped 4; count of bases not matched to a gene: 8. The CDR3 covers 16 residues. Libraries were prepared by immunoSEQ multiplex PCR; TCRdb keeps only in-frame clonotypes and omits some of them. The table shows about 120,000 clones, with roughly 82% occurring only once. Study-level findings and limits: Cytomegalovirus-associated TCR beta chains were listed, numbering roughly 150.

Sequenced: PBMCs. The sequence came from a man aged 18 to 29 in good health and CMV-seronegative. The gene calls are TRBV5-4 and TRBJ2-5; TRBD1 aligns across 8 bases. The CDR3 nucleotides read TGTGCCAGCAGCTTGGGCGCAGGGGGCGGAGGAGAGACCCAGTACTTC. As protein: CASSLGAGGGGETQYF.